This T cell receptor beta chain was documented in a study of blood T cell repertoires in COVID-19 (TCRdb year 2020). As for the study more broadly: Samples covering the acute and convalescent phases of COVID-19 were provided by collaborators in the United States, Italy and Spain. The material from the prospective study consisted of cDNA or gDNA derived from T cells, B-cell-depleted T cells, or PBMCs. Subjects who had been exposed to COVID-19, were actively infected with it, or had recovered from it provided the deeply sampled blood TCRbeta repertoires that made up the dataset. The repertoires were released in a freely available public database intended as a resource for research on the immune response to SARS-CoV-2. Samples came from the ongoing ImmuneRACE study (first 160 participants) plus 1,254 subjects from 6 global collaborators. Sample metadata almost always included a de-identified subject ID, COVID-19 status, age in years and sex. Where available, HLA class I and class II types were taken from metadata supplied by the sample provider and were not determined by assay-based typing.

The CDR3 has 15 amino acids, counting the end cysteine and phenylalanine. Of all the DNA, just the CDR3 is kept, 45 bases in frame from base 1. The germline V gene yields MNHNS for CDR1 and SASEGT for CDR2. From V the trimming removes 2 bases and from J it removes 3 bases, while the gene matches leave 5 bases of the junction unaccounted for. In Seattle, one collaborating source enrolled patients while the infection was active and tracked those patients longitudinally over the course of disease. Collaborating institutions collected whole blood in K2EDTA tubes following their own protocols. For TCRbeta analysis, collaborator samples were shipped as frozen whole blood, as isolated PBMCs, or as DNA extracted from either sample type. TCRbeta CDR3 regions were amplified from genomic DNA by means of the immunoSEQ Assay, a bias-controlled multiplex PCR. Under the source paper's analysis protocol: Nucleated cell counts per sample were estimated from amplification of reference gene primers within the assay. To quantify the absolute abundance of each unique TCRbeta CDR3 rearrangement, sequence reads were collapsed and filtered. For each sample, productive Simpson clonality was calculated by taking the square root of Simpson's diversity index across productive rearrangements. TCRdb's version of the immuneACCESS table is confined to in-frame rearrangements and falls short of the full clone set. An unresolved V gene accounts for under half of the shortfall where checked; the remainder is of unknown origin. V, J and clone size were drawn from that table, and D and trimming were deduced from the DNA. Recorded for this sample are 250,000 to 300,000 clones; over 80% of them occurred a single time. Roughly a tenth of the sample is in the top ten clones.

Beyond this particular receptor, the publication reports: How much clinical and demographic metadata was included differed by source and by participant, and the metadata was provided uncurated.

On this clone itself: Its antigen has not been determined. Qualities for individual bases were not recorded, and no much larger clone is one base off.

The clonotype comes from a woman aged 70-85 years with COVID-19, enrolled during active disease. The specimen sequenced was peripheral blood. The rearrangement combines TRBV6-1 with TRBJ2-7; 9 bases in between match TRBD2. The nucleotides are TGTGCCAGCAGTGAAATGGCTAGCGGGAACTACGAGCAGTACTTC. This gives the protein CASSEMASGNYEQYF.